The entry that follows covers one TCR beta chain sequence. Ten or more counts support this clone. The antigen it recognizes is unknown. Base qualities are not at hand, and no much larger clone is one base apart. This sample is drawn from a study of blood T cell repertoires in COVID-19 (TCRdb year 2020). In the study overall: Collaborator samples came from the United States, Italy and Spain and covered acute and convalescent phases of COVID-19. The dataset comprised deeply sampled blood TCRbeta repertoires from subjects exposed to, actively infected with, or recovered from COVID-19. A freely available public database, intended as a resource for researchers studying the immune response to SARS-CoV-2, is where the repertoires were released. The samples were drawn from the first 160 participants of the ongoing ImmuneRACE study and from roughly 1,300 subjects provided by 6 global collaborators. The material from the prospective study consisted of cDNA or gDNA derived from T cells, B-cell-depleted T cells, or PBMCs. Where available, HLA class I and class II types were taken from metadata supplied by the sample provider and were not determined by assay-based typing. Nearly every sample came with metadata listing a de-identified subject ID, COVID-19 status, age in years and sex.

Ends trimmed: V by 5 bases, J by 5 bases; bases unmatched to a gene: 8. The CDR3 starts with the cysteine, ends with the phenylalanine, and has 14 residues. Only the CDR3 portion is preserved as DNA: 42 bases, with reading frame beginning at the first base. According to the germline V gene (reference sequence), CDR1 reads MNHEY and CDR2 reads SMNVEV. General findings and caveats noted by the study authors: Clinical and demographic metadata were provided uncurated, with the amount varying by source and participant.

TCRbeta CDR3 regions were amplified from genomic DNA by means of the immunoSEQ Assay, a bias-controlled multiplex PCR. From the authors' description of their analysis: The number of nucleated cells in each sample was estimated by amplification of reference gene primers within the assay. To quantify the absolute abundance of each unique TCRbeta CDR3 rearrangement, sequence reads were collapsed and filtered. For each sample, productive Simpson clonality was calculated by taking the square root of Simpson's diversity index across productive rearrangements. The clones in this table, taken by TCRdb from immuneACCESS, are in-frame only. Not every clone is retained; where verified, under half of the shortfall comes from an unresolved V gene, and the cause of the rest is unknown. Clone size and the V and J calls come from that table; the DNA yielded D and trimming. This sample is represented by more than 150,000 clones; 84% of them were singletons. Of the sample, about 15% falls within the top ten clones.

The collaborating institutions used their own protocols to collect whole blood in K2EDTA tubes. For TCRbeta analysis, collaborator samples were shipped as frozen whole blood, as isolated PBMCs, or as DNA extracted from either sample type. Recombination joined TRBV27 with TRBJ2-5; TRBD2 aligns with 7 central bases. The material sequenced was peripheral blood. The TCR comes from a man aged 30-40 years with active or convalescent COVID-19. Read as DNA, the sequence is TGTGCCAGCAGTACGAGACTAGCCGTGGAGACCCAGTACTTC. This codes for CASSTRLAVETQYF.